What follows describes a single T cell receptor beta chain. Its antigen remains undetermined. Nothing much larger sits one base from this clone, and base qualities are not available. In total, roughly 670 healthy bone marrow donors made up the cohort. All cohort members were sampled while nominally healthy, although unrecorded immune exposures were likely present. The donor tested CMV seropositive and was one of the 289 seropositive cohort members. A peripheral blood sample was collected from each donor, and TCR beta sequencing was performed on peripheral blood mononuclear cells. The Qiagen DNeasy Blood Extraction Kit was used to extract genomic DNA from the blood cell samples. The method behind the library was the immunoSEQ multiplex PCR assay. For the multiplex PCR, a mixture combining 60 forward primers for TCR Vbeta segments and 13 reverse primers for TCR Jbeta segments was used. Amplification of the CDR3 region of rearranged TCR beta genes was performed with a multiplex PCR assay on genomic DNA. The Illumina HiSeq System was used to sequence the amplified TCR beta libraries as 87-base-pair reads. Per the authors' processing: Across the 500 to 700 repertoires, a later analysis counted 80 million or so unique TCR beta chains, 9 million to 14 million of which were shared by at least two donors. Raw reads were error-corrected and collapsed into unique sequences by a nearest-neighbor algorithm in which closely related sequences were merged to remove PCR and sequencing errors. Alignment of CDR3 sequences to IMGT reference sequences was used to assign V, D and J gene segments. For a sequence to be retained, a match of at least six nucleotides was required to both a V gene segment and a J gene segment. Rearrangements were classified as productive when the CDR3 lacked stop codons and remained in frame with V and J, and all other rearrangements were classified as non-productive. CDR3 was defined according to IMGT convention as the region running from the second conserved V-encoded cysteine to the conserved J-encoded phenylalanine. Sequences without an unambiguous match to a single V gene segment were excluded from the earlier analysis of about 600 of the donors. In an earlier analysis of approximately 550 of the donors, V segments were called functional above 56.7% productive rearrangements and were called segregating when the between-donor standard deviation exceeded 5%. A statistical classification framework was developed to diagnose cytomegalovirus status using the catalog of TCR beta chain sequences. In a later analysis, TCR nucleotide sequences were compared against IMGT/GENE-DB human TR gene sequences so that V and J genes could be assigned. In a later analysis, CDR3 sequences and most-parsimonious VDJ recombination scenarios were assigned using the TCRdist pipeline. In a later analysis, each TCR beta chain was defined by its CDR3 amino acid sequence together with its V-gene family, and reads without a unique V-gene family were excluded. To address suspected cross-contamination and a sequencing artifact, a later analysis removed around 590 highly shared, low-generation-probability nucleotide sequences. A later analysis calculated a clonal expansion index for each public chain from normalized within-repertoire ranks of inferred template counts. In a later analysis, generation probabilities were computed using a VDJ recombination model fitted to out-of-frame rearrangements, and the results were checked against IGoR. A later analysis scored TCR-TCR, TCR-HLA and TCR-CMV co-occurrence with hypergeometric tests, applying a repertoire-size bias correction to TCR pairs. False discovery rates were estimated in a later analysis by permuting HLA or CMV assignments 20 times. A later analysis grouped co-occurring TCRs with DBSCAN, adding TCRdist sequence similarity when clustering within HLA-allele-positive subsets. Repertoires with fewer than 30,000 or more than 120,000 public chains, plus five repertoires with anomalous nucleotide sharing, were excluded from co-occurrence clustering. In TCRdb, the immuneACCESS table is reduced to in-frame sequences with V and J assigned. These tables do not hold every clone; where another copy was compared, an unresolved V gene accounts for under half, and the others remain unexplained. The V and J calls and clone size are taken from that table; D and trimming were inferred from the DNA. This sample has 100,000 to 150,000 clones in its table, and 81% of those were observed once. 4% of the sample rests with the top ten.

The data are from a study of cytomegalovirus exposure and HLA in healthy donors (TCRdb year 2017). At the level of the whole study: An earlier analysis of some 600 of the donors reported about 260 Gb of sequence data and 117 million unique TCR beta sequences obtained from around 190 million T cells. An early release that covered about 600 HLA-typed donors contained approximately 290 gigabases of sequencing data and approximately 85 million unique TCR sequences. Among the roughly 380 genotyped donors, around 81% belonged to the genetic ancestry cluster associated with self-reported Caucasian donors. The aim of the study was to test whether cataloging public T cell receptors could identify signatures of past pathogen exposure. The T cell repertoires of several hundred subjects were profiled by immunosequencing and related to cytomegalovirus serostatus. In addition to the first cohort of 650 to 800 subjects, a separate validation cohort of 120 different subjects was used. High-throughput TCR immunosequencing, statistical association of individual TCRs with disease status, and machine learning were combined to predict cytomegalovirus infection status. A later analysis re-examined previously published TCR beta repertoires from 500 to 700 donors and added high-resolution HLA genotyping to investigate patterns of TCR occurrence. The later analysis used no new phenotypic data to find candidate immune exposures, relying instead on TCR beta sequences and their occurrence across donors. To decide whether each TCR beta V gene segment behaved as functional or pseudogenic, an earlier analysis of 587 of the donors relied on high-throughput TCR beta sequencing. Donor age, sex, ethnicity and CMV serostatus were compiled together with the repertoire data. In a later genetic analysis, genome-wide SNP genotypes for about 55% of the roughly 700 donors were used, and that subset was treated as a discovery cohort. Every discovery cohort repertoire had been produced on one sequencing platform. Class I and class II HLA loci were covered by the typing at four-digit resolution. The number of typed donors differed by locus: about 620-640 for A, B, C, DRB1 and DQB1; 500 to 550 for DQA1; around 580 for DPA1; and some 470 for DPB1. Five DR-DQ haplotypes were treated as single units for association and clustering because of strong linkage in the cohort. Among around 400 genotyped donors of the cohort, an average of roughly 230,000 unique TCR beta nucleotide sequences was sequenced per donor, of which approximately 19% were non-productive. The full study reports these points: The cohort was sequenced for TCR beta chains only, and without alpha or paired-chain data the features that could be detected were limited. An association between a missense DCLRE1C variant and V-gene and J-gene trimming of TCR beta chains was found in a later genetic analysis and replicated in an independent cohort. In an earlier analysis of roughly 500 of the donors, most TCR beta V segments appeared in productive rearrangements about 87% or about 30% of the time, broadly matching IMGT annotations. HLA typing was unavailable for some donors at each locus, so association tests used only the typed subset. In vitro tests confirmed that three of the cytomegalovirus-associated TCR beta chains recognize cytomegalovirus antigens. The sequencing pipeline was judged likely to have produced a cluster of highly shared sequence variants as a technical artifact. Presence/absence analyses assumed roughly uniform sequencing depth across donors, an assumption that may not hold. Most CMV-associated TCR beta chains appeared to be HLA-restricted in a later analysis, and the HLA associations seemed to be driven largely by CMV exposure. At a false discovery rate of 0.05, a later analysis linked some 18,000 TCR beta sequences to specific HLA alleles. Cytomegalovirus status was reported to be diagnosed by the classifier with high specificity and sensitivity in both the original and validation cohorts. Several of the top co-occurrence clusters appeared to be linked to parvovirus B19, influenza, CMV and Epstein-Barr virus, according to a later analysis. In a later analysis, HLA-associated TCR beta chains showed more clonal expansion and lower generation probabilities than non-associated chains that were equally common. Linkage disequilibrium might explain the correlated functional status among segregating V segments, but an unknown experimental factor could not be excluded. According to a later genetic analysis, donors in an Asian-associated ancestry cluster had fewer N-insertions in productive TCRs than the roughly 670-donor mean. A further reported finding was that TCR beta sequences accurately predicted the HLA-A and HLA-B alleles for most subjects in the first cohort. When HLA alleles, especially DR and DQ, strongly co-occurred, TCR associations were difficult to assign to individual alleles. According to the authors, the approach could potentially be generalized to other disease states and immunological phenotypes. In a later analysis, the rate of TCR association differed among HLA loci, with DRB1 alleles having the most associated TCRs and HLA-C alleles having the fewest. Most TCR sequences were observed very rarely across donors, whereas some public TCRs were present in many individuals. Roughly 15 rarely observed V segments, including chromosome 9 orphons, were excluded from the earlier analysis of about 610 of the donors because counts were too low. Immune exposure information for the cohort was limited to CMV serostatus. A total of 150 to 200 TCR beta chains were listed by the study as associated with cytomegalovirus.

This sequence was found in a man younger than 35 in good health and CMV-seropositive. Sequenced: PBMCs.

The sequence in DNA is TGCGCCAGCAGCCAAGATCTTGGCGGGACCTACAATGAGCAGTTCTTC. Translated, this gives CASSQDLGGTYNEQFF. The chain is assembled from TRBV4-1 and TRBJ2-1, and perhaps TRBD2 as D gene, on 6 matching bases. Including the terminal cysteine and phenylalanine, the CDR3 comprises 16 residues. Left in the record is the CDR3 DNA by itself, 48 bases read in frame from the first base. V and J are truncated by 0 bases and 2 bases respectively, leaving an intervening sequence of 11 bases. The germline V gene yields MGHRA for CDR1 and YSYEKL for CDR2.